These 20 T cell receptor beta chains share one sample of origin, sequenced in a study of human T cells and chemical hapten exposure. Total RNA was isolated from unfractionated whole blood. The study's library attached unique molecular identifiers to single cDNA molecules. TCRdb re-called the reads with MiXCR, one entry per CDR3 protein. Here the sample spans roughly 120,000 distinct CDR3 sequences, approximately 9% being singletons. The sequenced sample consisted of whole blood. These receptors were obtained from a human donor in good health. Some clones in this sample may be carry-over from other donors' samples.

The CDR3 DNA follows: TGTGCCAGCAGCGCGACTAGCTTCTACGAGCAGTACTTC. Translation gives CASSATSFYEQYF. The J gene is TRBJ2-7, the V gene TRBV6-1; 7 bases are shared with TRBD2. This CDR3 contains 13 residues. Trimming removed 6 bases from V and 3 bases from J; junction bases left unmatched: 5. Germline-derived CDR1 and CDR2 are MNHNS and SASEGT.

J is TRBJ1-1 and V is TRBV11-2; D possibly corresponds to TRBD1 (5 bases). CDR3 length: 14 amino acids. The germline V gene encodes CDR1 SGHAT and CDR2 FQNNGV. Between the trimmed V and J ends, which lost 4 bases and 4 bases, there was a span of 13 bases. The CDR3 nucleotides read TGTGCCAGCAGCTACAGCTGGGGGGGCACTGAAGCTTTCTTT. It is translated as CASSYSWGGTEAFF.

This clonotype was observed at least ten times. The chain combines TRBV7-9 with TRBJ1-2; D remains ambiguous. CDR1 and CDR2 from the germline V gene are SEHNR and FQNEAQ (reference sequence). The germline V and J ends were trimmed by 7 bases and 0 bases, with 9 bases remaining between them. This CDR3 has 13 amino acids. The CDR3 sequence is CASTGSSNYGYTF. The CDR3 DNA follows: TGTGCCAGCACGGGCAGTTCTAACTATGGCTACACCTTC.

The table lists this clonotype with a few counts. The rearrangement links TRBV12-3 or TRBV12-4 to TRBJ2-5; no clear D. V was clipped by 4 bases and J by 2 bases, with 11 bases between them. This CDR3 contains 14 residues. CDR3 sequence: CASSWVIGQETQYF. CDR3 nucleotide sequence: TGTGCCAGCAGTTGGGTAATTGGTCAAGAGACCCAGTACTTC.

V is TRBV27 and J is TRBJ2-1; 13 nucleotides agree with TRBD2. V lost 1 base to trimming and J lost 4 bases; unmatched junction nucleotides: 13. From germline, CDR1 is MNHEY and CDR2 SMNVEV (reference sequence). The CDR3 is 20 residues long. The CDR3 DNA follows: TGTGCCAGCAGTTTATACGGGACTAGCGGGACGGCCGCCCGATACAATGAGCAGTTCTTC. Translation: CASSLYGTSGTAARYNEQFF.

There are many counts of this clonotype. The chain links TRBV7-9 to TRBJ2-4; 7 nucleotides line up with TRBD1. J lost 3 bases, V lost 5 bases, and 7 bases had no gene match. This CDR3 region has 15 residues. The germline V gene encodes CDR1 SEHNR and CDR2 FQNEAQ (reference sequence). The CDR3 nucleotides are TGTGCCAGCAGCCGTGACCGGGACAGCAAAAACATTCAGTACTTC. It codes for CASSRDRDSKNIQYF.

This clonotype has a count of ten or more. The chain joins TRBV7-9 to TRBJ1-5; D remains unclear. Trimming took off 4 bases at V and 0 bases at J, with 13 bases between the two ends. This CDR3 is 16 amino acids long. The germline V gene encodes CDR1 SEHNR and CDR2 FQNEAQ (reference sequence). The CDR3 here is CASSSDAGYSNQPQHF. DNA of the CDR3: TGTGCCAGCAGCTCCGATGCGGGGTATAGCAATCAGCCCCAGCATTTT.

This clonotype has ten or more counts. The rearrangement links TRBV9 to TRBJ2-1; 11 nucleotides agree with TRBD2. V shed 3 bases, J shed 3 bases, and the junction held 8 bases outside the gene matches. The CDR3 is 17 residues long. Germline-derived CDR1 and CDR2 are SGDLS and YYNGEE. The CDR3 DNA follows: TGTGCCAGCAGCGGACTAGCGGGGCAACTAAACTACAATGAGCAGTTCTTC. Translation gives CASSGLAGQLNYNEQFF.

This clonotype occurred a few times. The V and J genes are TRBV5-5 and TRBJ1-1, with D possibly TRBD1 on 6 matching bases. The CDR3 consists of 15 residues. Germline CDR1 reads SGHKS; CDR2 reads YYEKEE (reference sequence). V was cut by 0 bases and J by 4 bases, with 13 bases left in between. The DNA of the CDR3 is TGTGCCAGCAGCTTGGAGGGGGAAGGGGTCACTGAAGCTTTCTTT. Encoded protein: CASSLEGEGVTEAFF. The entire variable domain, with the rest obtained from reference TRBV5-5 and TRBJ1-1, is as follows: DAGVTQSPTHLIKTRGQQVTLRCSPISGHKSVSWYQQVLGQGPQFIFQYYEKEERGRGNFPDRFSARQFPNYSSELNVNALLLGDSALYLCASSLEGEGVTEAFFGQGTRLTVV.

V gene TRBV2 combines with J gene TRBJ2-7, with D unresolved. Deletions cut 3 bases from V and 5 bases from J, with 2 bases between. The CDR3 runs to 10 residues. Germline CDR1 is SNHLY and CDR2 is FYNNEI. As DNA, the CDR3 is TGTGCCAGCAGTGAGGACGAGCAGTACTTC. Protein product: CASSEDEQYF. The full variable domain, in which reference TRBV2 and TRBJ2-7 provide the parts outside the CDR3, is EPEVTQTPSHQVTQMGQEVILRCVPISNHLYFYWYRQILGQKVEFLVSFYNNEISEKSEIFDDQFSVERPDGSNFTLKIRSTKLEDSAMYFCASSEDEQYFGPGTRLTVT.

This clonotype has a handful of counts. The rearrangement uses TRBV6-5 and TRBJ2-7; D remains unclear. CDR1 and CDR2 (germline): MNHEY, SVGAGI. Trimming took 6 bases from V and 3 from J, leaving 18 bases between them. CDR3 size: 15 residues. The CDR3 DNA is TGTGCCAGCAGGCCCCCTGACACTGGAATCTACGAGCAGTACTTC. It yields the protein CASRPPDTGIYEQYF.

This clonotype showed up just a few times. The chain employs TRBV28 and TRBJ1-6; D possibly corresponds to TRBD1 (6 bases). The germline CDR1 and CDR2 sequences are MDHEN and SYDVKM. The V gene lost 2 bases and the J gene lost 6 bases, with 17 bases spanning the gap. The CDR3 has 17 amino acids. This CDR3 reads CASSLVSPGHPNSPLHF. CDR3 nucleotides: TGTGCCAGCAGTTTAGTTTCCCCGGGACACCCTAATTCACCCCTCCACTTT.

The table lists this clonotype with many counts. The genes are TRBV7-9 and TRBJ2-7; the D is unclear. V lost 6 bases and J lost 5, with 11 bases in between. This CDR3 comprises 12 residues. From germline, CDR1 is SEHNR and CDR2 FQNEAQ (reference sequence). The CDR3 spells CASRVGSHEQYF. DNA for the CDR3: TGTGCCAGCAGGGTAGGGTCCCACGAGCAGTACTTC. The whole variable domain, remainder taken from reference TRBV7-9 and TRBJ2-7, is DTGVSQNPRHKITKRGQNVTFRCDPISEHNRLYWYRQTLGQGPEFLTYFQNEAQLEKSRLLSDRFSAERPKGSFSTLEIQRTEQGDSAMYLCASRVGSHEQYFGPGTRLTVT.

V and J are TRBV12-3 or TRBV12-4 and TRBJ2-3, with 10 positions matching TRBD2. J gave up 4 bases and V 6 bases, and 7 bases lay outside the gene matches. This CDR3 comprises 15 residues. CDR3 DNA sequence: TGTGCCAGCAGACCCGGGACTAGCGCATCAGATACGCAGTATTTT. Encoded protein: CASRPGTSASDTQYF.

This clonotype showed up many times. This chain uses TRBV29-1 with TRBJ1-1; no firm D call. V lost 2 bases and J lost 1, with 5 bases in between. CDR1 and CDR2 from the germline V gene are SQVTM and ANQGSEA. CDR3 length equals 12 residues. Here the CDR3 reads CSVERQNTEAFF. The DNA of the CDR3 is TGCAGCGTTGAAAGACAGAACACTGAAGCTTTCTTT.

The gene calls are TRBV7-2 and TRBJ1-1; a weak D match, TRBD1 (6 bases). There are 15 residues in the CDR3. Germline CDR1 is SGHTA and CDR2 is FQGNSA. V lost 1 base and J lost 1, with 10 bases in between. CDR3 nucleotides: TGTGCCAGCAGCTTAGTGTCGACAGGGAACACTGAAGCTTTCTTT. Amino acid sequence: CASSLVSTGNTEAFF.

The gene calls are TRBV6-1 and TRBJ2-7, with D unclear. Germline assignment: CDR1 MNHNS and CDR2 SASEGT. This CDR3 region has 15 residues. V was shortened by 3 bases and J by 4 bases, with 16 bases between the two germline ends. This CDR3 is CASSDLFKADYEQYF. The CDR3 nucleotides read TGTGCCAGCAGTGACCTGTTTAAGGCGGATTACGAGCAGTACTTC.

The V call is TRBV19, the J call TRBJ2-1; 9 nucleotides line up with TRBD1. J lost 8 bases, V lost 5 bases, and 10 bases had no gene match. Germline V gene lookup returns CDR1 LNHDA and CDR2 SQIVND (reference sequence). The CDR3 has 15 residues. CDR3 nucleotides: TGTGCCAGTAGTTTGCTCGGGACAGGGCAATATGAGCAGTTCTTC. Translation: CASSLLGTGQYEQFF.

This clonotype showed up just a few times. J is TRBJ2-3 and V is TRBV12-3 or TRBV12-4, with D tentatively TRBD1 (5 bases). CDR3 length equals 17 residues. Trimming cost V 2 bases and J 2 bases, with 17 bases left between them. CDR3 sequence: CASSLIRTRLSTDTQYF. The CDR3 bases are TGTGCCAGCAGTTTAATTAGGACAAGGCTTTCCACAGATACGCAGTATTTT.

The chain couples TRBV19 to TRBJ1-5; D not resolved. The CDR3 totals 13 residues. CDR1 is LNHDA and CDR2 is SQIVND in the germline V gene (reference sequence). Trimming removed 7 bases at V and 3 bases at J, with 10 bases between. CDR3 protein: CASKRAFNQPQHF. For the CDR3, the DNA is TGTGCCAGTAAAAGGGCCTTCAATCAGCCCCAGCATTTT.